The TCR beta chain described here comes from a study of radiation and T cells in renal cell carcinoma. Regarding the study as a whole: No pretreatment tumor biopsies were available for baseline clonotypes. From baseline, blood top tumor clonotypes peaked at 2 weeks post-radiation.

About this clone itself: Its antigen is as yet unknown.

V was cut by 3 bases and J by 3 bases, with 8 bases left in between. The CDR3 loop spans 13 amino acids. Germline lookup yields CDR1 SGHVS and CDR2 FNYEAQ. Indicated time point: blood 4 weeks post-SBRT, at nephrectomy. Regarding treatment: 15 Gy SBRT to primary tumor, nephrectomy 4 weeks later. Nephrectomy followed 15 Gy stereotactic body radiation by 4 weeks. TCRdb keeps only in-frame clones here, not all; method: immunoSEQ multiplex PCR. The repertoire consists of around 94,000 clones, with just under 85% occurring once and the leading ten covering more than 9%. The V gene is TRBV7-6, the J gene TRBJ1-1; weak D call: TRBD1 (5 bases). The source material was blood, sampled from a patient whose treatment included radiotherapy and nephrectomy. The receptor was isolated from a man aged 50 or older with renal cell carcinoma. The CDR3 DNA reads TGTGCCAGCAGCTTTGACAGTTACACTGAAGCTTTCTTT. Encoded protein: CASSFDSYTEAFF.